These T cell receptor beta chains were read from a single sample in a study of vaccination effects on CD4 cells after COVID-19. Sequenced by immunoSEQ multiplex PCR; TCRdb stores in-frame clones only, minus some. The sample carries under 65,000 clones, around 76% recorded once. Their specific antigens are unknown. The sample was CD4+ T cells from PBMCs cultured with HIV peptides, taken before COVID-19 vaccination. Receptors were obtained from a human donor who had a prior SARS-CoV-2 infection. CDR3s include the opening cysteine and the closing phenylalanine or tryptophan. D genes are given only for firm matches. A row's size may be missing; if present it is once, few, many or a size class.

j_call d_call v_call clone_size cdr3_aa cdr3_nt
TRBJ1-5 - TRBV5-6 - CASSIAGNPQPQHF TGTGCCAGCAGCATCGCAGGGAATCCTCAGCCCCAGCATTTT
TRBJ2-1 TRBD2 TRBV7-9 - CASTRGGGRRNEQFF TGTGCCAGCACCCGCGGGGGCGGGAGGAGGAATGAGCAGTTCTTC
TRBJ1-2 - TRBV15 - CATSRDPTGDYGYTF TGTGCCACCAGCAGAGATCCTACCGGGGACTATGGCTACACCTTC
TRBJ1-2 - TRBV6-1 - CASSEAATDHRTGYTF TGTGCCAGCAGTGAAGCCGCGACAGACCATAGAACTGGCTACACCTTC
TRBJ2-7 - TRBV6-5 - CASSYSMQGNSYEQYF TGTGCCAGCAGTTACTCGATGCAGGGTAATTCCTACGAGCAGTACTTC
TRBJ2-5 TRBD2 TRBV24-1 - CATSSSSGSRQETQYF TGTGCCACCAGTTCATCTAGCGGGAGTCGGCAAGAGACCCAGTACTTC
TRBJ2-7 - TRBV12-3/TRBV12-4 few CASSLMGSEQYF TGTGCCAGCAGTTTAATGGGTTCCGAGCAGTACTTC
TRBJ2-1 - TRBV3-1/TRBV3-2 - CASSRVISNEQFF TGTGCCAGCAGCCGTGTCATTAGCAATGAGCAGTTCTTC
TRBJ1-1 - TRBV5-1 few CASSLGAAGTEAFF TGCGCCAGCAGCTTGGGGGCCGCGGGCACTGAAGCTTTCTTT
TRBJ2-7 - TRBV28 - CASSSQPKIEQYF TGTGCCAGCAGTTCGCAGCCAAAAATAGAGCAGTACTTC
TRBJ2-3 - TRBV7-2 - CASSPSTDTQYF TGTGCCAGCAGCCCTAGCACAGATACGCAGTATTTT
TRBJ2-7 - TRBV5-1 - CASSLAGRARISYEQYF TGCGCCAGCAGCTTAGCAGGGCGAGCTCGAATCTCCTACGAGCAGTACTTC
TRBJ2-1 TRBD2 TRBV9 few CASSARGGAGHLEQFF TGTGCCAGCAGCGCACGCGGGGGGGCGGGTCATTTAGAGCAGTTCTTC
TRBJ2-7 TRBD1 TRBV18 - CASSPAGGRSYEQYF TGTGCCAGCTCACCGGCAGGGGGACGGTCCTACGAGCAGTACTTC
TRBJ1-1 TRBD1 TRBV12-5 - CASGPDRVVTEAFF TGTGCTAGTGGCCCCGACAGGGTGGTCACTGAAGCTTTCTTT
TRBJ1-1 TRBD1 TRBV5-1 - CASSHITGGREAFF TGCGCCAGCAGCCACATAACAGGGGGCCGTGAAGCTTTCTTT
TRBJ2-5 TRBD2 TRBV9 - CASSVASSGYQETQYF TGTGCCAGCAGCGTAGCGTCTAGCGGGTACCAAGAGACCCAGTACTTC
TRBJ2-5 - TRBV27 - CASSKGWGPYNLQETQYF TGTGCCAGCAGCAAAGGGTGGGGGCCCTATAATCTTCAAGAGACCCAGTACTTC
TRBJ2-1 - TRBV6-4 - CASSSQLSYNEQFF TGTGCCAGCAGTTCCCAACTCTCCTACAATGAGCAGTTCTTC
TRBJ2-6 - TRBV5-1 - CASSSRVGAGANVLTF TGCGCCAGCAGCTCGAGGGTCGGGGCAGGGGCCAACGTCCTGACTTTC
TRBJ2-3 - TRBV5-1 once CASSLARLEDTDTQYF TGCGCCAGCAGCTTGGCTAGGCTAGAGGACACAGATACGCAGTATTTT
TRBJ2-1 - TRBV5-4 - CASTPITQSLGPDEQFF TGTGCCAGCACCCCTATTACACAGAGTTTGGGGCCGGATGAGCAGTTCTTC
TRBJ2-1 - TRBV19 - CASRQHGIAGSNEQFF TGTGCCAGTAGACAACACGGGATAGCCGGGAGCAATGAGCAGTTCTTC
TRBJ1-4 TRBD1 TRBV27 - CASKPETGRNPTNEKLFF TGTGCCAGCAAGCCCGAGACAGGGAGGAATCCAACTAATGAAAAACTGTTTTTT
TRBJ1-2 - TRBV3-1/TRBV3-2 - CASSRNNIHGYTF TGTGCCAGCAGCCGAAACAATATTCATGGCTACACCTTC
TRBJ1-1 - TRBV20-1 - CSGSRGAGVGTEAFF TGCAGTGGTAGTAGGGGGGCAGGGGTCGGCACTGAAGCTTTCTTT
TRBJ1-2 - TRBV2 - CASRVEADYGYTF TGTGCCAGCAGGGTGGAGGCAGACTATGGCTACACCTTC